Below are 6 T cell receptor beta chains sequenced from a single sample in a study of blood T cells in healthy people across ages. Together with a sample-barcoded 5' primer, a J-beta primer mix was included in a second PCR lasting about 6 to 12 cycles. Each CDR3 protein is one row after TCRdb ran MiXCR on the 5' RACE reads. Altogether about 1.1 million distinct CDR3 sequences are present, 30% to 40% being singletons, with the ten largest covering about an eighth. Sequencing used blood. The receptor set was obtained from a man aged 18 to 29 in good health.

About this clonotype itself: This may arise from a read error, as a much more abundant clone is one base away. The chain recombines TRBV20-1 with TRBJ2-1; TRBD2 is a possible D gene (5 bases). The germline V and J ends were trimmed by 1 base and 8 bases, with 15 bases remaining between them. Germline values: CDR1 DFQATT, CDR2 SNEGSKA (reference sequence). This CDR3 is 14 amino acids long. The CDR3: CSARVGSARDEQFF. Written as DNA, the CDR3 is TGCAGTGCTAGAGTTGGTAGCGCTCGGGATGAGCAGTTCTTC.

V and J are TRBV15 and TRBJ1-4, with D perhaps matching TRBD1 (6 bases). The CDR3 has 18 amino acids. The germline gives CDR1 LNHNV, CDR2 YYDKDF (reference sequence). Trimming removed 6 bases at V and 4 bases at J, with 24 bases between. Here the CDR3 reads CATRPEPVLTGLNEKLFF. The CDR3 DNA sequence: TGTGCCACCAGACCAGAGCCCGTCCTGACAGGCCTTAATGAAAAACTGTTTTTT.

This clonotype was recorded a few times. This chain joins TRBV4-2 and TRBJ1-1; D is unresolved. Germline V lookup: CDR1 LGHNA, CDR2 YNFKEQ. The V gene lost 4 bases and the J gene lost 2 bases, with 14 bases spanning the gap. The CDR3 length is 15 residues. As DNA, the CDR3 is TGTGCCAGCAGCCTTTGGACCGGAGCTAACACTGAAGCTTTCTTT. It encodes CASSLWTGANTEAFF.

The chain is built from TRBV7-9 and TRBJ2-1; D uncertain. With 1 base removed from V and 6 bases from J, the gap between germline ends came to 7 bases. CDR3 length: 13 residues. CDR1 and CDR2 from the germline V gene are SEHNR and FQNEAQ (reference sequence). The CDR3 nucleotides read TGTGCCAGCAGCTTAGAGCTGCTCAATGAGCAGTTCTTC. This gives the protein CASSLELLNEQFF.

Note on this clonotype: A read error may produce the germline difference seen at one junction end. The chain has TRBV4-1 and TRBJ1-4; D is perhaps TRBD1 (6 bases). The V gene's germline CDR1 is MGHRA and CDR2 YSYEKL. This CDR3 region has 16 residues. The DNA for the CDR3 is TGCGCCAGCAGTCAAGTATACGGGGGCACGGGAGAAAAACTGTTTTTT. This translates into CASSQVYGGTGEKLFF.

This sequence joins TRBV20-1 and TRBJ2-7, with 8 bases aligning to TRBD2. Germline V gene data show CDR1 as DFQATT and CDR2 as SNEGSKA (reference sequence). With 3 bases clipped from V and 3 bases from J, the junction kept 4 bases outside the gene matches. This CDR3 has 13 residues. CDR3 sequence: CSASSGESYEQYF. Written as DNA, the CDR3 is TGCAGTGCTAGTAGCGGGGAAAGCTACGAGCAGTACTTC.